This TCR beta chain is drawn from a study of blood T cells in healthy people across ages. Alongside a J-beta primer mix, a sample-barcoded 5' primer served in a second PCR lasting roughly 7 to 11 cycles. MiXCR, run by TCRdb on the 5' RACE reads, gives a single entry per CDR3 protein. This table has hundreds of thousands of distinct CDR3 sequences, 32% appearing once. This clonotype was seen ten or more times. The V gene's germline CDR1 is DFQATT and CDR2 SNEGSKA (reference sequence). V was cut by 2 bases and J by 3 bases, with 11 bases left in between. This CDR3 is built from 13 residues. Input material: blood. This rearrangement joins TRBV20-1 to TRBJ2-7, with D maybe TRBD1 (5 bases). The receptor was derived from an elderly woman in good health. The CDR3 DNA is TGCAGTGCTAGATCCGGACATAGCTACGAGCAGTACTTC. Its protein product is CSARSGHSYEQYF.